The clone carrying this T cell receptor (beta chain) turned up a few times. What it binds is unknown. The sample is drawn from a study of cytomegalovirus exposure and HLA in healthy donors. Study information: Ancestry clustering placed roughly 86% of approximately 420 genotyped donors in the Caucasian-associated cluster. Study-wide points: V- and J-gene trimming of TCR beta was linked (in a later analysis) to a missense DCLRE1C variant. Most of the CMV-associated TCR beta chains (in a later analysis) appeared to be HLA-restricted.

PCR employed 60 Vbeta and 13 Jbeta primers. This table comes from immunoSEQ multiplex PCR, and its TCRdb copy is limited to in-frame clones, with some not included. The profile shows roughly 180,000 clones, around four fifths of them singletons. After removal of 2 bases from V and 8 bases from J, the junction contained 10 bases not matched to a gene. Germline CDR1 SGHTA, CDR2 FQGNSA. This CDR3 region has 16 residues. This receptor was obtained from a woman in her twenties or thirties in good health and CMV-seronegative. The chain combines TRBV7-2 with TRBJ2-1, with 9 bases lining up with TRBD2. Sequencing used PBMCs. The CDR3 DNA is TGTGCCAGCAGCTTAAGCCCTAGCGGGGTTAGATATGAGCAGTTCTTC. It codes for CASSLSPSGVRYEQFF.